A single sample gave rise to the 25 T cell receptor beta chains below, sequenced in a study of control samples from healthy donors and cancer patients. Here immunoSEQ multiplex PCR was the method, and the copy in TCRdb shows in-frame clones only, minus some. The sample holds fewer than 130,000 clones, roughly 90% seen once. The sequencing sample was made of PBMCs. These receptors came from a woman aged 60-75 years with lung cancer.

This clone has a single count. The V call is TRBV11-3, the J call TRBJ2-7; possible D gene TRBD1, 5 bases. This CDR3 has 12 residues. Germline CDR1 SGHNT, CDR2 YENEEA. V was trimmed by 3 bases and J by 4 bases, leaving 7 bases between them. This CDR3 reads CASSLTAYEQYF. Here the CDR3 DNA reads TGTGCCAGCAGCTTGACAGCTTACGAGCAGTACTTC.

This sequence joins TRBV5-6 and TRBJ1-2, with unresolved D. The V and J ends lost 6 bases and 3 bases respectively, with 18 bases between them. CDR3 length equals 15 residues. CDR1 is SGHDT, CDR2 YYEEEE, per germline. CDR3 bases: TGTGCCAGCAACCCAAGGACTGCTTGGGACTATGGCTACACCTTC. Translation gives CASNPRTAWDYGYTF.

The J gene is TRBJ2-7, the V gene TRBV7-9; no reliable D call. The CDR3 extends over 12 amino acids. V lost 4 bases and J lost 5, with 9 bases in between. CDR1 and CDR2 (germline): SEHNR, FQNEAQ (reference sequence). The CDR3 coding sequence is TGTGCCAGCAGCTCCTTAGGGAACGAGCAGTACTTC. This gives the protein CASSSLGNEQYF.

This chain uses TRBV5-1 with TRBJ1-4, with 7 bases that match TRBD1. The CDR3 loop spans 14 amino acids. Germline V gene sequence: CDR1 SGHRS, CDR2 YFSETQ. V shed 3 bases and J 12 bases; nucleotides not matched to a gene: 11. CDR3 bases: TGCGCCAGCAGCTCGGGACAGCCTGGCGAGGAACTGTTTTTT. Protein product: CASSSGQPGEELFF.

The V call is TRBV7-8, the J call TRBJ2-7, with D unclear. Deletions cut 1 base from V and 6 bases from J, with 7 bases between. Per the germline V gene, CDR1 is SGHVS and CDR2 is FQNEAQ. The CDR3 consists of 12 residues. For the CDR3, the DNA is TGTGCCAGCAGCTTAGACATCTCCGAGCAGTACTTC. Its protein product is CASSLDISEQYF.

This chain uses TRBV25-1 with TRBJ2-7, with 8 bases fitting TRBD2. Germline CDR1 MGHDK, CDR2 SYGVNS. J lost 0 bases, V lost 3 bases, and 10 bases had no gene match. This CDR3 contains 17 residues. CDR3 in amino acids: CASSDRVGSGASYEQYF. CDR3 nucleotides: TGTGCCAGCAGTGACCGGGTAGGTAGCGGGGCCTCCTACGAGCAGTACTTC.

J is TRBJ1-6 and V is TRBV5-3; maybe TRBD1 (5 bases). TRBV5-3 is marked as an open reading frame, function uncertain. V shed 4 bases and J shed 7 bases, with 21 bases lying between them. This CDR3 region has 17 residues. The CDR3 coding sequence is TGTGCCAGAAGCCCGTTGGAAGCCTCGGGGGGGAATTCACCCCTCCACTTT. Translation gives CARSPLEASGGNSPLHF.

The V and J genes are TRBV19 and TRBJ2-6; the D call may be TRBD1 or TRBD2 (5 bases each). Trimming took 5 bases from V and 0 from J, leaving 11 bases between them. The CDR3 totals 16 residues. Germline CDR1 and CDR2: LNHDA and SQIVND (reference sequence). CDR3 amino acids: CASSGDPRSGANVLTF. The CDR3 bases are TGTGCCAGTAGTGGGGACCCCCGCTCTGGGGCCAACGTCCTGACTTTC. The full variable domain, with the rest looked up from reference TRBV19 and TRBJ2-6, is DGGITQSPKYLFRKEGQNVTLSCEQNLNHDAMYWYRQDPGQGLRLIYYSQIVNDFQKGDIAEGYSVSREKKESFPLTVTSAQKNPTAFYLCASSGDPRSGANVLTFGAGSRLTVL.

Written as DNA, the CDR3 is TGTGCCAGCAGCCAAGAGAGTCTGCTAGCGGGAAGCTCTTACGAGCAGTACTTC. This codes for CASSQESLLAGSSYEQYF. This chain uses TRBV4-2 with TRBJ2-7; TRBD2 matches at 9 bases. This CDR3 region has 18 residues. The junction had 13 bases not matched to a gene; V was cut back by 0 bases and J by 4 bases. Germline CDR1 reads LGHNA; CDR2 reads YNFKEQ.

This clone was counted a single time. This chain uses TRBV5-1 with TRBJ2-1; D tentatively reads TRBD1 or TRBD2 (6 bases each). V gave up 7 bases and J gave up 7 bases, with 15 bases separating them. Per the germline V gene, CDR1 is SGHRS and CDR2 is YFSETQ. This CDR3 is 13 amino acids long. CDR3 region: CASGQGRRNEQFF. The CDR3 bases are TGCGCCAGCGGCCAGGGGAGGCGAAATGAGCAGTTCTTC.

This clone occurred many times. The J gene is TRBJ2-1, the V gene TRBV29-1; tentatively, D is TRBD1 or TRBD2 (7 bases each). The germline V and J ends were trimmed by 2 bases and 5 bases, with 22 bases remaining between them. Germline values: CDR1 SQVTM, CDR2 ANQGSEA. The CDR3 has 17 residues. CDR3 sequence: CSVELPKHRGLNNEQFF. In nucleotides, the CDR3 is TGCAGCGTTGAACTCCCCAAACACAGGGGACTAAACAATGAGCAGTTCTTC.

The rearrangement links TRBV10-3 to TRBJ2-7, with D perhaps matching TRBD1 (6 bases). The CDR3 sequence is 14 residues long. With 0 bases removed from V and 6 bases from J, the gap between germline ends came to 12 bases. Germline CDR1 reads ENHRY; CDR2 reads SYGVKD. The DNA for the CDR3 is TGTGCCATCAGTGAGTCCCCAGGGGTGTCCGAGCAGTACTTC. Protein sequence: CAISESPGVSEQYF.

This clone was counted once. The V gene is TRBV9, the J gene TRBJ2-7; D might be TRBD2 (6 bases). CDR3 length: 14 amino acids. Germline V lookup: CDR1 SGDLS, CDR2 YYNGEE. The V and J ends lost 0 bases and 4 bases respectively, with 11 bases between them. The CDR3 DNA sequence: TGTGCCAGCAGCGTAGGGGGCGGGAATTACGAGCAGTACTTC. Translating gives CASSVGGGNYEQYF.

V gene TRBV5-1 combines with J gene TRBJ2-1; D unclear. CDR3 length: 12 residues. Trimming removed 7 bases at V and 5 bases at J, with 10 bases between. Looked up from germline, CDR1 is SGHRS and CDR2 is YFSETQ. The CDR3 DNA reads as TGCGCCAGCTCGAACCCCAACAATGAGCAGTTCTTC. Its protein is CASSNPNNEQFF.

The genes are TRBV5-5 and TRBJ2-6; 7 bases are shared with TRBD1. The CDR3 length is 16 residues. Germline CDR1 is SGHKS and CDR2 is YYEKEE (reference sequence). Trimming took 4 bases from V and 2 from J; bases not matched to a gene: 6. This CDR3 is CASSAPGQAGANVLTF. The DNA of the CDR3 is TGTGCCAGCAGCGCTCCAGGACAGGCTGGGGCCAACGTCCTGACTTTC.

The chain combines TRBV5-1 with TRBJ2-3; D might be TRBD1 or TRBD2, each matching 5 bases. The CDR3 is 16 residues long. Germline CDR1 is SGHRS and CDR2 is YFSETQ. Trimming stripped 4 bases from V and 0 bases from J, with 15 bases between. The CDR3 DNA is TGCGCCAGCAGCCAAGGGACGGATACTAGCACAGATACGCAGTATTTT. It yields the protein CASSQGTDTSTDTQYF.

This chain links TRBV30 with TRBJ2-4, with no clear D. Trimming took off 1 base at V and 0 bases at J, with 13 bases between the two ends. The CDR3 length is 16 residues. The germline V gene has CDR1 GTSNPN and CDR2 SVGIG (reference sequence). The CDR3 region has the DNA TGTGCCTGGAGTGCCGTGGAGTCCCTAGCCAAAAACATTCAGTACTTC. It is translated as CAWSAVESLAKNIQYF. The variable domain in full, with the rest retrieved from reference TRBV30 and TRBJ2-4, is SQTIHQWPATLVQPVGSPLSLECTVEGTSNPNLYWYRQAAGRGLQLLFYSVGIGQISSEVPQNLSASRPQDRQFILSSKKLLLSDSGFYLCAWSAVESLAKNIQYFGAGTRLSVL.

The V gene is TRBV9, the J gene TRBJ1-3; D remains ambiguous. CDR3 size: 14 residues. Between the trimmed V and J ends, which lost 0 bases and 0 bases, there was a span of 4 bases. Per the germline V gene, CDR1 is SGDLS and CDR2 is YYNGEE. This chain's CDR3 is CASSVDDSGNTIYF. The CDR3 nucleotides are TGTGCCAGCAGCGTAGACGACTCTGGAAACACCATATATTTT.

CDR3 region: CASSFQGSGTRAPNEQFF. CDR3 coding DNA: TGCGCCAGCAGCTTCCAAGGAAGCGGGACTAGAGCTCCCAATGAGCAGTTCTTC. V gene TRBV5-1 combines with J gene TRBJ2-1; 8 positions match TRBD2. V trimming: 2 bases; J trimming: 6 bases; junction bases outside the gene matches: 16. The CDR3 consists of 18 residues. CDR1 is SGHRS and CDR2 is YFSETQ in the germline V gene.

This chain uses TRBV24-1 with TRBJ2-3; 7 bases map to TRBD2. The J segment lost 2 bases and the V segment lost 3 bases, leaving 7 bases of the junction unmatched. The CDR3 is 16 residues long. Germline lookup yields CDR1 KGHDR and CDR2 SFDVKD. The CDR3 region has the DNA TGTGCCACCAGTGATGTCGGCGGGGGTTACACAGATACGCAGTATTTT. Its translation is CATSDVGGGYTDTQYF.

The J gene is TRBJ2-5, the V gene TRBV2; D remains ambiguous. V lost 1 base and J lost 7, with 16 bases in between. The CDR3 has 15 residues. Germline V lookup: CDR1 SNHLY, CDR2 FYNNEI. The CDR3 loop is CASSEEATGGPTQYF. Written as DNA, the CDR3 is TGTGCCAGCAGTGAAGAGGCTACCGGTGGGCCGACCCAGTACTTC.

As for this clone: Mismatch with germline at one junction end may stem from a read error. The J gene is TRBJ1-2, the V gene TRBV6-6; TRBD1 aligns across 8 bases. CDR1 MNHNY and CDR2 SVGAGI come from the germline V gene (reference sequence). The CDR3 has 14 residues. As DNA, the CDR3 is TGTGCCAGCAGTTACCAGGGGGCCAACTATGGCTACGCCTTC. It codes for CASSYQGANYGYAF.

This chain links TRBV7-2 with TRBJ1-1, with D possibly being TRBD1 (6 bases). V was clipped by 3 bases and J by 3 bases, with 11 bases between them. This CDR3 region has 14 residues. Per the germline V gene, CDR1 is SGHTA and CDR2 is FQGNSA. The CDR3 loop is CASSFPTGHTEAFF. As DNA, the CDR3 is TGTGCCAGCAGCTTCCCGACAGGACACACTGAAGCTTTCTTT.

DNA for the CDR3: TGTGCCAGTAGTACTAGCGGGAGGCGCACCGGGGAGCTGTTTTTT. Its protein is CASSTSGRRTGELFF. The V gene is TRBV19, the J gene TRBJ2-2; TRBD2 matches 11 bases. The CDR3 covers 15 residues. Germline V CDR1 and CDR2: LNHDA, SQIVND (reference sequence). The trim removed 4 bases at V and 4 bases at J, leaving 2 bases unmatched.

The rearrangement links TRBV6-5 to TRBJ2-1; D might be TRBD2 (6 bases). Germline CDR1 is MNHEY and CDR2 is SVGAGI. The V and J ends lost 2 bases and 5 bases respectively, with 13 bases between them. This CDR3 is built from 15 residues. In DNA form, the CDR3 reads TGTGCCAGCAGTTACGATGCGGGAACTAACAATGAGCAGTTCTTC. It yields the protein CASSYDAGTNNEQFF.